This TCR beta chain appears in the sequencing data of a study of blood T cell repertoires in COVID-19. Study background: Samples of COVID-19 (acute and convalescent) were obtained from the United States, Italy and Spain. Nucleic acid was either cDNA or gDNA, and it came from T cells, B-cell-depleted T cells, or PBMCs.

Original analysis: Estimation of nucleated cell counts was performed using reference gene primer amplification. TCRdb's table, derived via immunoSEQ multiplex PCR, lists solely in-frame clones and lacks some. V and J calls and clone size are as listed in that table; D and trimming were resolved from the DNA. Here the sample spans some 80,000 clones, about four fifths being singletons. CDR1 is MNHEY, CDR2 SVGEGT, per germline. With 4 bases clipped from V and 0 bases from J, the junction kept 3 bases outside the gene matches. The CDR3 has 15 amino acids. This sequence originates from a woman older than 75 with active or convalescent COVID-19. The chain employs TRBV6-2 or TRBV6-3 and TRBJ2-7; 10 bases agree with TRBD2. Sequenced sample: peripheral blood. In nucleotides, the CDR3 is TGTGCCAGCAGTTTTAGCGGGGGGAGCTCCTACGAGCAGTACTTC. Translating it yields CASSFSGGSSYEQYF.